These 8 T cell receptor beta chains were sequenced from one sample in a study of blood T cell repertoires in COVID-19. Profiled with immunoSEQ multiplex PCR; TCRdb holds only in-frame clones, not every one. The data show about 140,000 clones, about 91% seen once. What was sequenced was peripheral blood. The receptors originated from a woman aged 45-65 years with acute or convalescent COVID-19.

The CDR3 bases are TGTGCCAGCAGTGACTCGGGGCGGGATACTTTCTTT. Residues: CASSDSGRDTFF. The chain couples TRBV6-4 to TRBJ1-1, with D perhaps matching TRBD1 (5 bases). Germline CDR1 reads MRHNA; CDR2 reads SNTAGT. The CDR3 has 12 residues. V dropped 0 bases and J dropped 12 bases, with 11 bases sitting between them.

The J gene is TRBJ1-1, the V gene TRBV7-8; TRBD1 agrees at 7 bases. V dropped 5 bases and J dropped 0; count of bases not matched to a gene: 6. In germline, CDR1 is SGHVS, CDR2 FQNEAQ. The CDR3 runs to 15 residues. CDR3 nucleotides: TGTGCCAGCAGCCGACAGGGATCCGTGAACACTGAAGCTTTCTTT. Encoded protein: CASSRQGSVNTEAFF.

The chain is built from TRBV30 and TRBJ1-3; unclear D gene. Germline CDR1 is GTSNPN and CDR2 is SVGIG (reference sequence). V was pared by 5 bases and J by 4 bases, with 9 bases between. There are 12 residues in the CDR3. The CDR3 is CAWVGPGNTIYF. CDR3 DNA sequence: TGTGCCTGGGTCGGTCCCGGAAACACCATATATTTT.

The chain couples TRBV20-1 to TRBJ2-5; 10 nucleotides match TRBD1. The CDR3 consists of 16 residues. The ends lost 3 bases at V and 5 bases at J; junction bases unmatched: 12. Germline values: CDR1 DFQATT, CDR2 SNEGSKA (reference sequence). The CDR3 region has the DNA TGCAGTGCTAGTGACCCCGGGACAGGGGTCCCGGAGACCCAGTACTTC. It encodes CSASDPGTGVPETQYF.

The gene calls are TRBV7-9 and TRBJ1-3; 7 bases are shared with TRBD1. The junction had 11 bases not matched to a gene; V was cut back by 9 bases and J by 0 bases. Looked up from germline, CDR1 is SEHNR and CDR2 is FQNEAQ (reference sequence). The CDR3 has 16 amino acids. The CDR3 DNA reads as TGTGCCAGTAAAAGGACCGGGACAGTCTCTGGAAACACCATATATTTT. Its protein product is CASKRTGTVSGNTIYF. The variable domain in full, with the rest retrieved from reference TRBV7-9 and TRBJ1-3, is DTGVSQNPRHKITKRGQNVTFRCDPISEHNRLYWYRQTLGQGPEFLTYFQNEAQLEKSRLLSDRFSAERPKGSFSTLEIQRTEQGDSAMYLCASKRTGTVSGNTIYFGEGSWLTVV.

The chain joins TRBV27 to TRBJ1-1, with 10 bases aligning to TRBD1. The CDR3 spans 15 residues. After removal of 4 bases from V and 1 base from J, the junction contained 3 bases not matched to a gene. Germline loops: CDR1 MNHEY, CDR2 SMNVEV (reference sequence). The CDR3 region is CASSSTGGANTEAFF. CDR3 in DNA: TGTGCCAGCAGTTCGACAGGGGGCGCGAACACTGAAGCTTTCTTT.

This chain joins TRBV27 and TRBJ2-7, with TRBD1 matching over 7 bases. V lost 8 bases to trimming and J lost 2 bases; unmatched junction nucleotides: 12. In germline, CDR1 is MNHEY, CDR2 SMNVEV (reference sequence). This CDR3 is 15 amino acids long. CDR3 residues: CASGTPGQIPYEQYF. CDR3 coding DNA: TGTGCCAGCGGAACCCCGGGACAGATACCCTACGAGCAGTACTTC.

The V call is TRBV7-6, the J call TRBJ2-1; TRBD2 matches 8 bases. The junction had 9 bases not matched to a gene; V was cut back by 5 bases and J by 6 bases. Germline CDR1 SGHVS, CDR2 FNYEAQ. This CDR3 comprises 15 residues. The CDR3 spells CASSGGLAPGNEQFF. The CDR3, as DNA: TGTGCCAGCAGCGGCGGACTAGCACCCGGCAATGAGCAGTTCTTC.